A single T cell receptor beta chain is shown here with its context. The target antigen is unknown. The study ran its PCR with 60 Vbeta and 13 Jbeta primers. The data were produced by immunoSEQ multiplex PCR, yet TCRdb's version contains in-frame clones alone and is incomplete. The sample records more than 90,000 clones, over 60% being singletons. This entry comes from a study of cytomegalovirus exposure and HLA in healthy donors. Study-level findings and limits: Cytomegalovirus status was reportedly diagnosed by the classifier with high sensitivity and specificity.

The receptor comes from a woman aged 25-40 years in good health and CMV-seronegative. The specimen sequenced was PBMCs.

In DNA form, the CDR3 reads TGTGCCAGCAGCCCGACAGGGTCGGGCTACACCTTC. This codes for CASSPTGSGYTF. This chain joins TRBV7-2 and TRBJ1-2, with 7 bases fitting TRBD1. Trimming took 5 bases from V and 8 from J; bases not matched to a gene: 5. CDR1 SGHTA and CDR2 FQGNSA come from the germline V gene. The CDR3 totals 12 residues.